Each of the 25 T cell receptor beta chains below was sequenced from the same sample in a study of vaccination effects on CD4 cells after COVID-19. Antigen-specific CD4+ T cells expanded by the ViraFEST assay with viral peptide pools were then sequenced. When around 9 days of culture had elapsed, CD4+ T cells were isolated. The person was diagnosed with PCR-confirmed SARS-CoV-2 infection between March and December 2020. Subjects were given two BNT162b2 or mRNA-1273 vaccine doses. Assay used: immunoSEQ multiplex PCR; TCRdb lists only in-frame clones, some missing. The sample has about 14,000 clones, 60% to 85% seen once. The antigens of these receptors remain unknown. Specimen: CD4+ T cells from PBMCs cultured with HCoV-NL63 spike peptides, collected after COVID-19 vaccination. Every receptor here comes from a human donor who had a prior SARS-CoV-2 infection.

The chain combines TRBV5-1 with TRBJ2-7, with a possible D match to TRBD1 (8 bases). The CDR3 runs 15 residues. Trimming stripped 5 bases from V and 3 bases from J, with 18 bases between. Germline V gene sequence: CDR1 SGHRS, CDR2 YFSETQ. CDR3 sequence: CASRVRGTGSYEQYF. For the CDR3, the DNA is TGCGCCAGCAGGGTGCGGGGGACAGGTAGCTACGAGCAGTACTTC.

The genes are TRBV3-1 (or the pseudogene TRBV3-2) and TRBJ2-7; D ambiguous. This CDR3 comprises 15 residues. CDR1 is LGHDT and CDR2 is YNNKEL in the germline V gene (reference sequence). V was shortened by 2 bases and J by 1 base, with 12 bases between the two germline ends. The CDR3 DNA follows: TGTGCCAGCAGCCAATTGCCCCTCCCTTCCTACGAGCAGTACTTC. Translating gives CASSQLPLPSYEQYF.

The gene calls are TRBV9 and TRBJ2-5; 7 positions match TRBD1. The junction had 13 bases not matched to a gene; V was cut back by 4 bases and J by 1 base. CDR1 is SGDLS and CDR2 is YYNGEE in the germline V gene. The length of the CDR3 is 17 residues. The CDR3, as DNA: TGTGCCAGCAGCATTACAGATTACAGGGGCTCCCAAGAGACCCAGTACTTC. This codes for CASSITDYRGSQETQYF.

The gene calls are TRBV6-6 and TRBJ1-6; maybe TRBD1 (5 bases). Germline loops: CDR1 MNHNY, CDR2 SVGAGI (reference sequence). The CDR3 is 15 amino acids. Trimming took off 7 bases at V and 9 bases at J, with 19 bases between the two ends. As DNA, the CDR3 is TGTGCCAGCAACCCACGGGTAGGGGTTAGTTCACCCCTCCACTTT. It codes for CASNPRVGVSSPLHF.

CDR3 nucleotide sequence: TGTGCCATCAGTGAGATGGCAGAAGAGACCCAGTACTTC. Protein sequence: CAISEMAEETQYF. The rearrangement uses TRBV10-3 and TRBJ2-5; D remains unclear. Deletions cut 2 bases from V and 3 bases from J, with 7 bases between. The CDR3 sequence is 13 residues long. CDR1 is ENHRY, CDR2 SYGVKD, per germline.

V and J are TRBV5-5 and TRBJ2-1; 7 bases align to TRBD2. The CDR3 is 16 amino acids. After removal of 6 bases from V and 1 base from J, the junction contained 10 bases not matched to a gene. CDR1 and CDR2 from the germline V gene are SGHKS and YYEKEE (reference sequence). The CDR3 sequence is CASTSLGGKSYNEQFF. Written as DNA, the CDR3 is TGTGCCAGCACCTCACTGGGGGGGAAGTCCTACAATGAGCAGTTCTTC. Drawing the rest from reference TRBV5-5 and TRBJ2-1, the complete variable domain is DAGVTQSPTHLIKTRGQQVTLRCSPISGHKSVSWYQQVLGQGPQFIFQYYEKEERGRGNFPDRFSARQFPNYSSELNVNALLLGDSALYLCASTSLGGKSYNEQFFGPGTRLTVL.

This clone occurred a few times. The J gene is TRBJ2-1, the V gene TRBV7-2; the match to TRBD2 covers 11 bases. The junction had 3 bases not matched to a gene; V was cut back by 1 base and J by 7 bases. CDR1 is SGHTA, CDR2 FQGNSA, per germline. This CDR3 is built from 15 residues. CDR3 amino acids: CASSLGLAGNNEQFF. CDR3 bases: TGTGCCAGCAGCTTAGGACTAGCGGGGAATAATGAGCAGTTCTTC.

This sequence joins TRBV2 and TRBJ1-1, with D unresolved. The V and J ends lost 7 bases and 1 base respectively, with 10 bases between them. CDR1 and CDR2 (germline): SNHLY, FYNNEI. The CDR3 is 13 amino acids. CDR3 amino acids: CASTLSGNTEAFF. The CDR3, as DNA: TGTGCCAGCACCCTTTCCGGGAACACTGAAGCTTTCTTT.

The chain joins TRBV5-6 to TRBJ2-5; 16 bases align to TRBD2. V shed 7 bases and J 5 bases; nucleotides not matched to a gene: 2. CDR1 and CDR2 (germline): SGHDT, YYEEEE. This CDR3 has 14 amino acids. The DNA of the CDR3 is TGTGCCAGCGGGGGACTAGCGGGGGGGGAGACCCAGTACTTC. Amino acid sequence: CASGGLAGGETQYF.

The genes are TRBV6-5 and TRBJ1-4; possible D gene TRBD1, 5 bases. This CDR3 has 14 residues. Germline lookup yields CDR1 MNHEY and CDR2 SVGAGI. The germline V and J ends were trimmed by 6 bases and 2 bases, with 10 bases remaining between them. The CDR3 region is CASSRERTNEKLFF. The CDR3 bases are TGTGCCAGCAGCAGGGAACGGACTAATGAAAAACTGTTTTTT.

The genes are TRBV4-3 and TRBJ1-2, with D possibly matching TRBD1 (5 bases). Trimming took 1 base from V and 8 from J, leaving 11 bases between them. Germline values: CDR1 LGHNA, CDR2 YSLEER. The CDR3 has 13 residues. The CDR3 nucleotides are TGCGCCAGCAGCCAAGCACAGGTTACGGGCTACACCTTC. This translates into CASSQAQVTGYTF.

The rearrangement uses TRBV5-1 and TRBJ1-4; TRBD1 is a possible D gene (6 bases). The CDR3 extends over 15 amino acids. Germline V gives CDR1 SGHRS, CDR2 YFSETQ. The germline V and J ends were trimmed by 0 bases and 6 bases, with 12 bases remaining between them. The CDR3 loop is CASSLGRGGDEKLFF. CDR3 coding DNA: TGCGCCAGCAGCTTGGGAAGAGGGGGAGATGAAAAACTGTTTTTT.

This clone is labeled as large. The rearrangement uses TRBV5-8 and TRBJ1-5; TRBD1 aligns across 8 bases. The V segment lost 0 bases and the J segment 5 bases; nucleotides outside the gene matches: 4. The germline CDR1 and CDR2 sequences are SGHTS and YDEGEE. The CDR3 runs to 15 residues. For the CDR3, the DNA is TGTGCCAGCAGCTTGGGACAGGGGCGTTATCAGCCCCAGCATTTT. Its protein product is CASSLGQGRYQPQHF.

This chain's CDR3 is CASSLAAARYGYTF. The DNA of the CDR3 is TGTGCCAGCAGCTTGGCGGCGGCGCGCTATGGCTACACCTTC. The chain links TRBV7-2 to TRBJ1-2; D is unclear. V was shortened by 3 bases and J by 4 bases, with 12 bases between the two germline ends. Germline CDR1 reads SGHTA; CDR2 reads FQGNSA. This CDR3 comprises 14 residues.

This chain uses TRBV19 with TRBJ2-6; a weak D match, TRBD1 (5 bases). The CDR3 contains 14 residues. Germline V lookup: CDR1 LNHDA, CDR2 SQIVND (reference sequence). V shed 5 bases and J shed 6 bases, with 11 bases lying between them. CDR3 in DNA: TGTGCCAGTAGTCAGGGCTATGTGGCCAACGTCCTGACTTTC. Residues: CASSQGYVANVLTF.

V gene TRBV6-2 or TRBV6-3 combines with J gene TRBJ1-2; TRBD1 aligns across 8 bases. Losses at the gene ends were 6 bases for V and 5 bases for J; bases not matched to a gene: 8. The CDR3 runs to 14 residues. Germline V gives CDR1 MNHEY, CDR2 SVGEGT. The CDR3 loop reads CASRYRDRKYGYTF. Written as DNA, the CDR3 is TGTGCCAGCAGGTACCGGGACAGGAAATATGGCTACACCTTC.

The chain recombines TRBV4-1 with TRBJ2-1; D remains unclear. This CDR3 region has 14 residues. Germline lookup yields CDR1 MGHRA and CDR2 YSYEKL. Trimming removed 3 bases from V and 8 bases from J, with 14 bases in between. The CDR3 coding sequence is TGCGCCAGCAGCCAGGCTCGATGGTCCGATGAGCAGTTCTTC. This codes for CASSQARWSDEQFF.

The chain is built from TRBV5-1 and TRBJ2-6; D tentatively fits TRBD1 or TRBD2 (5 bases each). Germline V lookup: CDR1 SGHRS, CDR2 YFSETQ. V lost 5 bases and J 4 bases, leaving 16 bases between the germline ends. This CDR3 is 16 amino acids long. CDR3 amino acids: CASRTGTNAGANVLTF. CDR3 nucleotide sequence: TGCGCCAGCAGGACCGGGACCAATGCGGGGGCCAACGTCCTGACTTTC.

The CDR3 sequence: CASSQEPGQGDGETQYF. In DNA, the CDR3 is TGCGCCAGCAGCCAAGAACCGGGACAGGGGGATGGAGAGACCCAGTACTTC. The J gene is TRBJ2-5, the V gene TRBV4-3, with TRBD1 matching 11 bases. This CDR3 has 17 amino acids. After removal of 0 bases from V and 4 bases from J, the junction contained 7 bases not matched to a gene. CDR1 is LGHNA and CDR2 is YSLEER in the germline V gene.

This clone was detected only a few times. The V gene is TRBV2, the J gene TRBJ2-5; 7 bases are a match to TRBD2. The CDR3 is 15 residues long. In germline, CDR1 is SNHLY, CDR2 FYNNEI. V lost 8 bases and J lost 5; bases outside the gene matches: 14. The DNA for the CDR3 is TGTGCCAGCTTTATGGGGGGGAGGGTCGAGGAGACCCAGTACTTC. As protein: CASFMGGRVEETQYF.

This clone was recorded a few times. A junction end diverges from the germline sequence, so it may reflect a read error. The chain links TRBV3-1 (or the pseudogene TRBV3-2) to TRBJ2-7; D remains ambiguous. The length of the CDR3 is 11 residues. CDR1 and CDR2 (germline): LGHDT, YNNKEL (reference sequence). CDR3 bases: TGTGCCAGCAGCCAACCGACCCAGAAGCACTTC. It encodes CASSQPTQKHF.

The V gene is TRBV5-1, the J gene TRBJ2-5; D remains ambiguous. V dropped 4 bases and J dropped 2 bases, with 3 bases sitting between them. The CDR3 runs to 11 residues. Looked up from germline, CDR1 is SGHRS and CDR2 is YFSETQ. The CDR3 DNA follows: TGCGCCAGCAGCCAACAAGAGACCCAGTACTTC. Translation gives CASSQQETQYF.

The table lists this clone with a few counts. This chain uses TRBV11-2 with TRBJ1-1; possibly TRBD1 for D (5 bases). This CDR3 has 14 amino acids. V was shortened by 3 bases and J by 6 bases, with 14 bases between the two germline ends. Germline V gene lookup returns CDR1 SGHAT and CDR2 FQNNGV. For the CDR3, the DNA is TGTGCCAGCAGCTTTTCTGGGGACGGGGCTGAAGCTTTCTTT. Protein product: CASSFSGDGAEAFF.

The chain links TRBV7-2 to TRBJ2-1; D is unresolved. Trimming cost V 5 bases and J 1 base, with 15 bases left between them. The CDR3 totals 16 residues. Germline V gene data show CDR1 as SGHTA and CDR2 as FQGNSA. CDR3 bases: TGTGCCAGCAGCCTGGGAAGAGGCGGATCCTACAATGAGCAGTTCTTC. Translating gives CASSLGRGGSYNEQFF.

The chain couples TRBV7-2 to TRBJ2-1; 10 positions match TRBD2. Germline V gene data show CDR1 as SGHTA and CDR2 as FQGNSA. V gave up 1 base and J gave up 4 bases; unmatched junction bases: 7. This CDR3 contains 17 residues. This CDR3 reads CASSLGASGSWYNEQFF. Here the CDR3 DNA reads TGTGCCAGCAGCTTAGGGGCTAGCGGGAGTTGGTACAATGAGCAGTTCTTC.